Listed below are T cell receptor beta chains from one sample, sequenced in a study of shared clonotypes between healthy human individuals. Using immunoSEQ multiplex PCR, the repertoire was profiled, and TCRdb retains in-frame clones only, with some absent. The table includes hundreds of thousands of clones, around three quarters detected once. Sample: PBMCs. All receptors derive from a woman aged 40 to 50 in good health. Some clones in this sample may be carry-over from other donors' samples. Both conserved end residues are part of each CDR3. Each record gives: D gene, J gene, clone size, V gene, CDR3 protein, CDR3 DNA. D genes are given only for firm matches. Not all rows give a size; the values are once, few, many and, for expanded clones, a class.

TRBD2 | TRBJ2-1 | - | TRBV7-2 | CASSFSGTDEQFF | TGTGCCAGCAGCTTTAGCGGGACTGATGAGCAGTTCTTC
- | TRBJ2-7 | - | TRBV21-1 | CASSKAFLISYEQYF | TGTGCCAGCAGCAAAGCATTCTTAATCTCCTACGAGCAGTACTTC
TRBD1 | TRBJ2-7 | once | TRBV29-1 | CSVVVGDRVYF | TGCAGCGTTGTAGTCGGGGACAGGGTGTACTTC
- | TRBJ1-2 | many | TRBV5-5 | CASSLEGAPRGYTF | TGTGCCAGCAGCTTGGAAGGGGCTCCGAGAGGCTACACCTTC
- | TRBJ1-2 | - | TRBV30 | CAWSVAGINYGYTF | TGTGCCTGGAGTGTAGCCGGGATCAACTATGGCTACACCTTC
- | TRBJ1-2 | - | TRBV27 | CASSFGGSNPYGYTF | TGTGCCAGCAGTTTCGGGGGCTCCAACCCCTATGGCTACACCTTC
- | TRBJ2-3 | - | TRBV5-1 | CASRGGDTDTQYF | TGCGCCAGCAGAGGCGGAGACACAGATACGCAGTATTTT
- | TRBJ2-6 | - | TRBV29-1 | CSVYGDSGSGANVLTF | TGCAGCGTTTACGGGGACTCTGGCTCTGGGGCCAACGTCCTGACTTTC
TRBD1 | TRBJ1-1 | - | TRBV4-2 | CASSRGTEDTEAFF | TGTGCCAGCAGCCGAGGGACAGAAGACACTGAAGCTTTCTTT
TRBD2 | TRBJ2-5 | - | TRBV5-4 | CASSLLGRARVGETQYF | TGTGCCAGCAGCTTACTCGGGAGGGCCCGAGTGGGGGAGACCCAGTACTTC
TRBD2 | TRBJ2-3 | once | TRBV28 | CASSSAGGGADTQYF | TGTGCCAGCAGTTCAGCGGGAGGAGGGGCAGATACGCAGTATTTT
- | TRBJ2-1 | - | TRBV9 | CASSAEQGSTMAFF | TGTGCCAGCAGCGCCGAGCAGGGGTCGACTATGGCGTTCTTC
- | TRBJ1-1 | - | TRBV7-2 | CASSLERRNTEAFF | TGTGCCAGCAGCTTAGAAAGGAGAAACACTGAAGCTTTCTTT
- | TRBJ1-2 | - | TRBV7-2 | CASSLWGRTHDYGYTF | TGTGCCAGCAGCTTATGGGGCAGGACTCATGACTATGGCTACACCTTC
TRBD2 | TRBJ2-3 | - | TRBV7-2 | CASSLPPGLAGASDTQYF | TGTGCCAGCAGCTTACCTCCGGGACTAGCGGGAGCTTCGGATACGCAGTATTTT
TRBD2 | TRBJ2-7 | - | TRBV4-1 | CASSQVFTSGSSYEQYF | TGCGCCAGCAGCCAAGTTTTTACTAGCGGGAGTTCTTACGAGCAGTACTTC
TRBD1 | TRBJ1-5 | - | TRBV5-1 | CASSLEAGGGNQPQHF | TGCGCCAGCAGCTTGGAGGCAGGGGGTGGCAATCAGCCCCAGCATTTT
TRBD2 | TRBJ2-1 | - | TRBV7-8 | CASSLTPGLEQFF | TGTGCCAGCAGCTTAACCCCGGGACTAGAGCAGTTCTTC
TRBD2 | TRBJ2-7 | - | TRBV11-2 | CASSSLMGRRGGEQYF | TGTGCCAGCAGCTCCCTCATGGGGAGACGGGGGGGTGAGCAGTACTTC
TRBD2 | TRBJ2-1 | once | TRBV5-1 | CASSLGRWSGRANNEQFF | TGCGCCAGCAGCTTGGGGAGGTGGAGCGGGAGGGCAAACAATGAGCAGTTCTTC
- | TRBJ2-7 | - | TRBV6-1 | CASSPQGLVGYEQYF | TGTGCCAGCAGTCCGCAGGGCCTAGTCGGCTACGAGCAGTACTTC
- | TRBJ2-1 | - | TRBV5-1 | CASRSLGGSNEQFF | TGCGCCAGCAGGAGCCTCGGGGGTAGTAATGAGCAGTTCTTC
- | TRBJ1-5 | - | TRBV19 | CASSLPQGRRQPQHF | TGTGCCAGTAGTTTACCACAGGGACGTCGGCAGCCCCAGCATTTT
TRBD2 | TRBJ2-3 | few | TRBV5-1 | CASSPETSPGPDTQYF | TGCGCCAGCAGCCCCGAGACTAGCCCGGGCCCAGATACGCAGTATTTT
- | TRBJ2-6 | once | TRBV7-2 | CASSPSAGAISGANVLTF | TGTGCCAGCAGCCCAAGTGCAGGGGCTATCTCTGGGGCCAACGTCCTGACTTTC
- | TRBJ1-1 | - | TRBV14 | CASSQGQNTEAFF | TGTGCCAGCAGCCAGGGACAGAACACTGAAGCTTTCTTT
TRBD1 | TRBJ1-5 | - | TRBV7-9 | CASSTGQGAQNQPQHF | TGTGCCAGCAGCACCGGACAGGGCGCCCAGAATCAGCCCCAGCATTTT
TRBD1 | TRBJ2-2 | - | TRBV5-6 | CASSVTGRTTGELFF | TGTGCCAGCAGTGTGACAGGGCGGACCACCGGGGAGCTGTTTTTT
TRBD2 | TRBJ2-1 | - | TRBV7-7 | CASSLEGAGGYNEQFF | TGTGCCAGCAGCTTAGAAGGTGCGGGGGGTTACAATGAGCAGTTCTTC
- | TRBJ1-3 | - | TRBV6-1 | CASRRTVRGNTIYF | TGTGCCAGCAGGAGGACAGTGCGTGGAAACACCATATATTTT
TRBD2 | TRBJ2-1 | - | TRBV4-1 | CASSPTQKRGIHNEQFF | TGCGCCAGCAGCCCAACCCAAAAGCGGGGAATACACAATGAGCAGTTCTTC
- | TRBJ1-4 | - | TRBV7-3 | CASSLFRAATNEKLFF | TGTGCCAGCAGCTTATTCAGGGCTGCAACTAATGAAAAACTGTTTTTT
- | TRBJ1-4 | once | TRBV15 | CATSRPGGALTNEKLFF | TGTGCCACCAGCAGGCCCGGGGGGGCGCTCACTAATGAAAAACTGTTTTTT
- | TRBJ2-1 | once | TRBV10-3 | CAIRTNSGNEQFF | TGTGCCATCAGGACTAATTCGGGGAATGAGCAGTTCTTC
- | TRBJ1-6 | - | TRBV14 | CASSQAATPVWVYNSPLHF | TGTGCCAGCAGCCAAGCCGCGACTCCGGTATGGGTCTATAATTCACCCCTCCACTTT
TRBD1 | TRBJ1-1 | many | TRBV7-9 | CASSSGQGNTEAFF | TGTGCCAGCAGCTCCGGACAGGGGAATACTGAAGCTTTCTTT
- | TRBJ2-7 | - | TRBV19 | CASSSPFGSASYEQYF | TGTGCCAGTAGTTCCCCGTTTGGTAGCGCCTCCTACGAGCAGTACTTC
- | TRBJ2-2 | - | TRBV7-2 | CASNNKGNTGELFF | TGTGCCAGCAACAATAAGGGGAACACCGGGGAGCTGTTTTTT
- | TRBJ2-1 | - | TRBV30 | CAWTQGYNEQFF | TGTGCCTGGACACAGGGCTACAATGAGCAGTTCTTC
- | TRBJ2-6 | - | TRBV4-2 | CASSPPRRVSGANVLTF | TGTGCCAGCAGCCCCCCCCGGAGAGTCTCTGGGGCCAACGTCCTGACTTTC
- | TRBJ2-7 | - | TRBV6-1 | CASSDGRGDEQYF | TGTGCCAGCAGTGATGGTAGGGGGGACGAGCAGTACTTC
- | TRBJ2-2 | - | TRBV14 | CASSHYNTGELFF | TGTGCCAGCAGCCATTACAACACCGGGGAGCTGTTTTTT